A single T cell receptor beta chain is shown here with its context. The target antigen is unknown. This entry is derived from a study of T cell responses to AZD1222 COVID-19 vaccine. Study-wide results and caveats: Following two doses of AZD1222, Spike-specific TCR breadth and depth rose. Donors were mostly white British, more females; clonal diversity possibly underestimated.

TCRdb keeps only in-frame clones here, not all; method: immunoSEQ multiplex PCR. The sample holds over 50,000 clones, about 81% seen once. CDR1 and CDR2 from the germline V gene are SGHRS and YFSETQ. V was clipped by 2 bases and J by 4 bases, with 14 bases between them. The CDR3 length is 15 residues. The J gene is TRBJ2-3, the V gene TRBV5-1; D uncertain. This specimen was peripheral blood, taken on day 0 of AZD1222 vaccination. The clonotype was recovered from an adult in good health. The CDR3 sequence is CASSFSTQPSDTQYF. The CDR3 DNA follows: TGCGCCAGCAGCTTCTCGACACAGCCGTCAGATACGCAGTATTTT.